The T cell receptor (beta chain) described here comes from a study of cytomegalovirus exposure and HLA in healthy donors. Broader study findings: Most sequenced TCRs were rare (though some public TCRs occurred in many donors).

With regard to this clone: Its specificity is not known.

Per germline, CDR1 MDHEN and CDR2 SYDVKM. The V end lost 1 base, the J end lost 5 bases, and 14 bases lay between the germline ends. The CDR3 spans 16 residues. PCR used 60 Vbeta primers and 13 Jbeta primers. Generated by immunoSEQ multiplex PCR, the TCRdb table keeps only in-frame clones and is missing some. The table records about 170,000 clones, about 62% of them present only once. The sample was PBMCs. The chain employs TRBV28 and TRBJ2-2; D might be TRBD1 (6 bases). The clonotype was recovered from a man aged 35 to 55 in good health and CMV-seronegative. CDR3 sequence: CASSLSPGVGTGELFF. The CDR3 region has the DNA TGTGCCAGCAGTTTATCCCCAGGGGTCGGTACCGGGGAGCTGTTTTTT.